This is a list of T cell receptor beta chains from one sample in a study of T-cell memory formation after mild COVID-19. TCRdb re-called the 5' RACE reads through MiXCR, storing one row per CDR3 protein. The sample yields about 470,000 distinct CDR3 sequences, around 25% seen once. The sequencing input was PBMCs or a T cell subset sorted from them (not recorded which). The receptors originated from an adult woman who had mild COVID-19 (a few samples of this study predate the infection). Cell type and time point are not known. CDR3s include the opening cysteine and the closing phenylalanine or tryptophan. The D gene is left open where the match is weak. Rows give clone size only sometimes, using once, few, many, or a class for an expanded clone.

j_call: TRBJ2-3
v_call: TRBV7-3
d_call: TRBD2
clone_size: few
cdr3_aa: CASSPRGASGRYLTDTQYF
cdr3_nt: TGTGCCAGCAGCCCCCGCGGGGCTAGCGGGAGGTATTTGACAGATACGCAGTATTTT

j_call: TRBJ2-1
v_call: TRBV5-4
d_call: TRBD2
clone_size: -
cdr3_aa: CASSFGGGLRNEQFF
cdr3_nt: TGTGCCAGCAGCTTCGGCGGGGGGTTGAGGAATGAGCAGTTCTTC

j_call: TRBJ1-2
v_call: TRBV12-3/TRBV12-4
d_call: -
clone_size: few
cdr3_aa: CASSPFPTGYTF
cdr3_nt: TGTGCCAGCAGCCCGTTCCCTACCGGCTACACCTTC

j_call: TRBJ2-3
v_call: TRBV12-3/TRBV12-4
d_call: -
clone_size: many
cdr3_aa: CASSSGTGSTDTQYF
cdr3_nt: TGTGCCAGCAGTTCGGGAACGGGAAGCACAGATACGCAGTATTTT

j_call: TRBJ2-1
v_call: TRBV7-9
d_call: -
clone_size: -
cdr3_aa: CASRSDSWGEQFF
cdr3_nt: TGTGCCAGCAGGTCGGACAGTTGGGGTGAGCAGTTCTTC

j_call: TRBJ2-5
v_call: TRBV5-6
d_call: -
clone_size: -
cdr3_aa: CASSLVHSQETQYF
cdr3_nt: TGTGCCAGCAGCTTGGTACACAGCCAAGAGACCCAGTACTTC

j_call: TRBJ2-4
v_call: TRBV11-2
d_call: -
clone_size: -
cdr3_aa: CASSYRPRGARDIQYF
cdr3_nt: TGTGCCAGCAGCTACCGCCCCCGAGGGGCTAGGGACATTCAGTACTTC

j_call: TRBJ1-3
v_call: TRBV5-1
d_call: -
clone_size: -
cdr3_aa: CASSLGRGGNSGNTIYF
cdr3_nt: TGCGCCAGCAGCTTGGGTCGGGGAGGGAACTCTGGAAACACCATATATTTT

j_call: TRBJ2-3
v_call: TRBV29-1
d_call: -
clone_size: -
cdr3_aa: CSVVTATDTQYF
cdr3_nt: TGCAGCGTCGTGACCGCCACAGATACGCAGTATTTT

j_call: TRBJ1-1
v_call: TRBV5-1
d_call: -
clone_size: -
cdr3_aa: CASSVGGGSTEAFF
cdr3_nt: TGCGCCAGCAGCGTTGGTGGGGGAAGCACTGAAGCTTTCTTT

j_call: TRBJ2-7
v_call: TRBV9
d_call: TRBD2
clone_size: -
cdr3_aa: CASSSFAGGTYEQYF
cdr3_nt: TGTGCCAGCAGCTCCTTCGCGGGAGGTACCTACGAGCAGTACTTC

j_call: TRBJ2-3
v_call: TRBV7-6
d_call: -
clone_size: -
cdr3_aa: CASRPDLGATDTQYF
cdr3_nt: TGTGCCAGCAGACCCGACCTGGGTGCGACAGATACGCAGTATTTT

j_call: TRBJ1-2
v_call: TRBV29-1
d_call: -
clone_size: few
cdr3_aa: CSVATDGNYGYTF
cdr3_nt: TGCAGCGTTGCGACGGACGGGAACTATGGCTACACCTTC